The next 11 T cell receptor beta chains were all read from a single sample in a study of control samples from healthy donors and cancer patients. Data came from immunoSEQ multiplex PCR; TCRdb stores just in-frame clones and leaves some out. The sample has some 140,000 clones, 90% to 95% seen once. Sequencing was done on a sample of PBMCs. The receptors originated from a man aged 55 to 70 with colorectal cancer.

V gene TRBV19 combines with J gene TRBJ1-2; 11 positions agree with TRBD1. V was pared by 5 bases and J by 3 bases, with 5 bases of the junction left unmatched. The CDR3 loop spans 15 amino acids. Germline lookup yields CDR1 LNHDA and CDR2 SQIVND (reference sequence). As DNA, the CDR3 is TGTGCCAGTAGTGCCCGGACAGGGGGCGACTATGGCTACACCTTC. It encodes CASSARTGGDYGYTF.

The chain couples TRBV7-9 to TRBJ1-4; no firm D call. The CDR3 contains 14 residues. Germline V gene lookup returns CDR1 SEHNR and CDR2 FQNEAQ (reference sequence). The V end was cut by 5 bases, the J end by 0 bases, with 7 bases between. The DNA of the CDR3 is TGTGCCAGCAGCACGGTGGCAACTAATGAAAAACTGTTTTTT. Its protein is CASSTVATNEKLFF.

This chain uses TRBV29-1 with TRBJ1-1; weak D call: TRBD1 (5 bases). V lost 1 base and J lost 4, with 13 bases in between. The CDR3 runs to 14 residues. Germline V gene sequence: CDR1 SQVTM, CDR2 ANQGSEA. This CDR3 reads CSVEGPGRGTEAFF. The CDR3 DNA follows: TGCAGCGTTGAAGGTCCAGGGAGGGGCACTGAAGCTTTCTTT.

This clone was seen a single time. The rearrangement uses TRBV10-3 and TRBJ1-1; 12 bases fit TRBD1. The CDR3 sequence is 16 residues long. Germline-derived CDR1 and CDR2 are ENHRY and SYGVKD. J was trimmed by 4 bases and V by 5 bases; bases with no gene match: 8. The CDR3 nucleotides are TGTGCCATCAGTTCCGGGACAGGGGGCTTTGGCACTGAAGCTTTCTTT. This gives the protein CAISSGTGGFGTEAFF.

The genes are TRBV14 and TRBJ2-3, with no clear D. Trimming removed 2 bases at V and 4 bases at J, with 4 bases between. CDR3 length equals 12 residues. Germline values: CDR1 SGHDN, CDR2 FVKESK. The CDR3, as DNA: TGTGCCAGCAGCCAATTTCCAGATACGCAGTATTTT. This translates into CASSQFPDTQYF.

The V gene is TRBV3-1 (or the pseudogene TRBV3-2), the J gene TRBJ2-2, with TRBD2 matching 9 bases. With V trimmed by 5 bases and J by 1 base, 2 bases remained unmatched. CDR1 is LGHDT, CDR2 YNNKEL, per germline (reference sequence). The CDR3 totals 15 residues. The CDR3 region is CASSAGGMNTGELFF. The DNA of the CDR3 is TGTGCCAGCAGCGCGGGGGGGATGAACACCGGGGAGCTGTTTTTT.

The V call is TRBV18, the J call TRBJ1-3, with 9 nucleotides matching TRBD1. From germline, CDR1 is KGHSH and CDR2 LQKENI. The CDR3 is 14 amino acids. V gave up 0 bases and J gave up 8 bases; unmatched junction bases: 2. The CDR3 protein is CASSPPGQGDTIYF. In nucleotides, the CDR3 is TGTGCCAGCTCACCACCGGGACAGGGCGACACCATATATTTT. Based on the CDR3 plus reference TRBV18 and TRBJ1-3, the full variable domain is NAGVMQNPRHLVRRRGQEARLRCSPMKGHSHVYWYRQLPEEGLKFMVYLQKENIIDESGMPKERFSAEFPKEGPSILRIQQVVRGDSAAYFCASSPPGQGDTIYFGEGSWLTVV.

V is TRBV4-1 and J is TRBJ2-7; D is perhaps TRBD1 or TRBD2 (5 bases each). V was clipped by 4 bases and J by 6 bases, with 19 bases between them. This CDR3 comprises 15 residues. The germline gives CDR1 MGHRA, CDR2 YSYEKL. The CDR3 DNA follows: TGCGCCAGCAGCCCCCTTGGGGGTAATTCTGGCGAGCAGTACTTC. It specifies CASSPLGGNSGEQYF.

This clone was seen once. This rearrangement joins TRBV30 to TRBJ2-6, with 8 positions matching TRBD2. Trimming at V came to 5 bases and at J to 0 bases, leaving 9 bases not matched to a gene. This CDR3 region has 17 residues. Germline V gene data show CDR1 as GTSNPN and CDR2 as SVGIG (reference sequence). The CDR3 region is CAWADGRGNSGANVLTF. Here the CDR3 DNA reads TGTGCCTGGGCTGACGGGAGGGGGAACTCTGGGGCCAACGTCCTGACTTTC.

The V and J genes are TRBV4-1 and TRBJ1-2; D is unclear. Trimming pared 5 bases from V and 2 bases from J, leaving 9 bases between. In germline, CDR1 is MGHRA, CDR2 YSYEKL. The CDR3 spans 13 residues. The CDR3 DNA sequence: TGCGCCAGCAGCGAACCGGGAAACTATGGCTACACCTTC. Protein: CASSEPGNYGYTF.

This chain uses TRBV5-1 with TRBJ2-3; TRBD2 agrees at 11 bases. The V gene's germline CDR1 is SGHRS and CDR2 YFSETQ. Unmatched junction bases numbered 5, after V lost 2 bases and J lost 0 bases. The CDR3 has 17 amino acids. The CDR3 loop is CASSFAIAGGSTDTQYF. The CDR3, as DNA: TGCGCCAGCAGCTTTGCCATAGCGGGGGGGAGCACAGATACGCAGTATTTT. The full variable domain, rest sourced from reference TRBV5-1 and TRBJ2-3, is KAGVTQTPRYLIKTRGQQVTLSCSPISGHRSVSWYQQTPGQGLQFLFEYFSETQRNKGNFPGRFSGRQFSNSRSEMNVSTLELGDSALYLCASSFAIAGGSTDTQYFGPGTRLTVL.